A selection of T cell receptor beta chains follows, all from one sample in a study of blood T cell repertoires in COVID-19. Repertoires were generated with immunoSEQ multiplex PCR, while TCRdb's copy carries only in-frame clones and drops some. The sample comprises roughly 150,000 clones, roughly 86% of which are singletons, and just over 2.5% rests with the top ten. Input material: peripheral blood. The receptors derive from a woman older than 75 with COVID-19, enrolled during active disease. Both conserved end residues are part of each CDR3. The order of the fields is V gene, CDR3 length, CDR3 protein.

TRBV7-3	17	CASSPTSGRAGTDTQYF
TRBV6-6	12	CASKTGVYGYTF
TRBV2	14	CASLAGGRSATQYF
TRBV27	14	CASSKDSPNQPQHF
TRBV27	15	CASSLIPRHNSPLHF
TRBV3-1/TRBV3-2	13	CASSRTGAYGYTF
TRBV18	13	CASSPRDTGELFF
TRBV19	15	CASRGDRGRSYGYTF
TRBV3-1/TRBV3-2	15	CASSPNDRGGEKLFF
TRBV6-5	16	CASSYSRIGQDTEAFF
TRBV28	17	CASSPPPGQGGTGEQFF
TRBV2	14	CASSEILSGYGYTF
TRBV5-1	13	CASSPGQPIGYTF
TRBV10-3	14	CAISESRGQETQYF
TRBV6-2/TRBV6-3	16	CASSGTLAGGRGMKYF
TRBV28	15	CAGQDPGQGPQPQHF
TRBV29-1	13	CSVGGQGTNEQYF
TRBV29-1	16	CSAGTGANLSGNTIYF
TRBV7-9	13	CASSQEVNTEAFF
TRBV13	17	CASSLGGGRAYDDVQFF
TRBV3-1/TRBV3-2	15	CASSVLGGVNYGYTF
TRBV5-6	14	CASTLGLDTDTQYF
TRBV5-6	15	CASSLTGMNTGELFF
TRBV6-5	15	CASSYDAGLRQAAFF
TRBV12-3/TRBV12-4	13	CASSFSKNQPQHF
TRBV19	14	CASSIGAGNTEAFF
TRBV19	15	CASSNTGGVNTEAFF
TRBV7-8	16	CASSPRSGRMDGELFF
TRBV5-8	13	CASSFDGASPLHF
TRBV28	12	CASSQPIGEQYF
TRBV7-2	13	CASSLTGGTEAFF
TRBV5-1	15	CASSTAGAPPNEQFF
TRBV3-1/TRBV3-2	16	CASSTATPGQVGGYTF
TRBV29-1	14	CSVEPPGVTGELFF
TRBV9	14	CASSVGAGEDEQFF
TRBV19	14	CASSILAGQNEQFF
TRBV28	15	CASSSPGQGRYGYTF
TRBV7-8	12	CASSQEAGGVFF
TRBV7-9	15	CASSSPAGGEETQYF
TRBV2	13	CATSGQTYQPQHF
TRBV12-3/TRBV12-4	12	CASRDNNYGYTF
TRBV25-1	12	CAPQTQEGTQYF
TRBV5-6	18	CASSSNRGLAGSYNEQFF
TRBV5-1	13	CASSPNRVYGYTF
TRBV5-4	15	CASSLEGARGGELFF
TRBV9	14	CASSPEDRRAAAFF
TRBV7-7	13	CASSSSPGGELFF
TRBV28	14	CASSLGGALYGYTF
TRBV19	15	CASSIVPDSNQPQHF
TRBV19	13	CASSSFGDQPQHF
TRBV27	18	CASSPLMGLAGGRDTQYF